This entry describes one T cell receptor beta chain. Its antigen target is currently unknown. CDR1 and CDR2 (LGHNA, YSLEER) derive from the germline V gene. The CDR3, cysteine through phenylalanine, is 15 amino acids long. DNA for this receptor is not on file. This entry belongs to a study of monozygotic twins with inflammatory bowel disease (dated by TCRdb to the late 2010s). The study in broad terms: In total, some 30 monozygotic twin pairs made up the full study: 19 Danish pairs, all IBD-discordant, plus nine German pairs, of which four were IBD-concordant and five were IBD-discordant. The search for disease-associated traits relied mainly on comparing IBD patients with their genetically identical healthy co-twins within discordant pairs. Each individual had, on average, about 151 000 unique TCRalpha sequences and 181 000 unique TCRbeta sequences available for analysis. Summary of the overall study and its limitations: A decrease in TCRbeta repertoire diversity, as measured by inverse Simpson index, was observed in IBD patients compared with their healthy co-twins. No difference in repertoire similarity was observed between concordant and discordant twins, possibly owing to limited statistical power. Distinction between different T cell subtypes could not be achieved in the analysis. No single strong signal or clonotype linked to IBD turned up in the results, so the idea that one exists was not supported. Fewer clonotypes were shared with other individuals by IBD patients than by healthy twins, most markedly in patients showing signs of disease activity. Because patients were on differing immunosuppressive treatments, the repertoires may have picked up extra background noise and inter-individual variability.

From each donor, a roughly 2.5 ml peripheral blood sample was collected into PAXgene tubes and stored at -80 degrees C. Without T cell sorting, total RNA was isolated from whole blood using the PAXgene blood miRNA kit on an automated QIAcube. Peripheral blood from monozygotic twin pairs concordant or discordant for inflammatory bowel disease was subjected to deep TCRalpha and TCRbeta repertoire profiling with unique molecular barcoding. For every twin pair, smoking habits were documented, and each individual was categorised as a current, former or never smoker. The library was made by 5' RACE. For each TCR library, 3,000 to 4,000 ng of total RNA was used. cDNA was synthesized with SMARTScribe reverse transcriptase in eight separate reactions per sample. Unique molecular identifiers containing a 6-nucleotide sample barcode were introduced through template switching during cDNA synthesis. Two nested PCRs of around 15 and 10 cycles amplified the TCRalpha and TCRbeta cDNA, and bead purification followed each PCR. Before amplification, the cDNA was treated with uracil DNA-glycosylase and purified using the QIAquick PCR purification kit. In the second PCR, Illumina TruSeq-compatible adapters and sample-specific barcodes were added. TapeStation and Qubit were used to check library quality and concentration, and 5 to 6 ng of each library went into the pool. Sequencing of the pooled libraries was done on an Illumina HiSeq2500 single-index Rapid Run using custom sequencing primers and 2 x 100 bp reads. For the original study's pipeline: PCR and sequencing errors were corrected by UMI-based consensus assembly using MiGEC version 1.2.6. MiXCR version 2.1.1 was used for V(D)J alignment, clonotype assembly and CDR3 extraction. Normalisation of gene usage, clonotype sharing and MAIT/NKT TCR abundance was achieved by analysing the top 1000, 10 000 and 20 000 clonotypes per sample. Diversity was computed as the inverse Simpson index with the vegan R package after downsampling to 27 000 UMIs. Paired Mann-Whitney U tests were applied to discordant twin pairs, with Benjamini-Hochberg correction for multiple testing. Reads reprocessed by TCRdb are summarized as one entry per CDR3 protein sequence, and DNA is absent. The V and J calls were not made by the authors but by TCRdb's processing. The sample's own table lists 93,000 or so distinct CDR3 sequences. The ten most abundant clones make up approximately 2% of the sample.

The chain is assembled from TRBV4-3 and TRBJ2-5; TCRdb picks TRBD2, but there is no DNA to check that call. Sequenced sample: blood. The sequence was collected from a human donor with ulcerative colitis or Crohn's disease, or a healthy co-twin of an affected twin (not recorded which). The CDR3 protein: CASSLGTSRQETQYF.